These 31 T cell receptor beta chains were all obtained from the same sample, sequenced in a study of OX40 agonist ivuxolimab in advanced cancers. Sequenced by immunoSEQ multiplex PCR; TCRdb stores in-frame clones only, minus some. Among about 120,000 clones, approximately 92% were seen once, and the ten largest hold 0.15% to 0.16%. The material sequenced was CD4+ or CD8+ T cells sorted from blood, taken in a trial of the OX40 agonist ivuxolimab. The receptor source for this set is an adult with an advanced solid tumor such as melanoma, head and neck, liver or kidney cancer.

This sequence joins TRBV4-2 and TRBJ2-3; perhaps TRBD2 as D (7 bases). CDR1 is LGHNA, CDR2 YNFKEQ, per germline. V was shortened by 1 base and J by 2 bases, with 22 bases between the two germline ends. The CDR3 is 19 amino acids. As DNA, the CDR3 is TGTGCCAGCAGCCAAGTTCTAATGGCGGGGGCCGATAACACAGATACGCAGTATTTT. It codes for CASSQVLMAGADNTDTQYF.

This rearrangement joins TRBV11-3 to TRBJ2-2; TRBD2 matches at 10 bases. Losses at the gene ends were 1 base for V and 6 bases for J; bases not matched to a gene: 14. Germline V gene lookup returns CDR1 SGHNT and CDR2 YENEEA. This CDR3 region has 19 residues. The CDR3 DNA sequence: TGTGCCAGCAGCTTAGGACCGGGTAGCGGGAGGACACGCGCCGGGGAGCTGTTTTTT. Translating gives CASSLGPGSGRTRAGELFF.

This clone was counted once. The V gene is TRBV6-5, the J gene TRBJ1-1, with D possibly TRBD1 on 5 matching bases. Germline V gene lookup returns CDR1 MNHEY and CDR2 SVGAGI. Trimming shortened V by 2 bases and J by 4 bases, and 11 bases separated the two germline ends. There are 14 residues in the CDR3. The CDR3 loop reads CASSYALRGTEAFF. The CDR3 region has the DNA TGTGCCAGCAGTTACGCGCTAAGGGGCACTGAAGCTTTCTTT.

The chain is built from TRBV9 and TRBJ1-2; tentatively, D is TRBD1 (6 bases). CDR3 length: 13 residues. Germline CDR1 reads SGDLS; CDR2 reads YYNGEE. Trimming removed 4 bases at V and 8 bases at J, with 15 bases between. CDR3 amino acids: CASSLRGARGYTF. The CDR3 DNA follows: TGTGCCAGCAGCCTGCGGGGGGCGCGAGGCTACACCTTC.

This clone has only one observation. The J gene is TRBJ1-2, the V gene TRBV28; 9 bases align to TRBD1. Germline V gene data show CDR1 as MDHEN and CDR2 as SYDVKM. The V segment lost 5 bases and the J segment 2 bases; nucleotides outside the gene matches: 9. The CDR3 has 16 residues. The CDR3 loop is CASSAYRGLGNYGYTF. CDR3 nucleotides: TGTGCCAGCAGTGCCTACAGGGGGCTGGGGAACTATGGCTACACCTTC.

The V and J genes are TRBV28 and TRBJ1-2; D remains ambiguous. The CDR3 totals 15 residues. The V end was cut by 2 bases, the J end by 6 bases, with 16 bases between. CDR1 and CDR2 from the germline V gene are MDHEN and SYDVKM. The CDR3 DNA sequence: TGTGCCAGCAGTTTACAGCCTCGGGGTCCGCATGGCTACACCTTC. It encodes CASSLQPRGPHGYTF.

This chain links TRBV15 with TRBJ2-4, with a weak D call TRBD1 (7 bases). This CDR3 contains 23 residues. V was trimmed by 0 bases and J by 0 bases, leaving 30 bases between them. Germline values: CDR1 LNHNV, CDR2 YYDKDF (reference sequence). The CDR3 sequence: CATSRDNLSGGNVKALAKNIQYF. The CDR3 DNA sequence: TGTGCCACCAGCAGAGATAATTTATCAGGGGGGAACGTCAAAGCTCTAGCCAAAAACATTCAGTACTTC.

This chain uses TRBV5-5 with TRBJ2-2; D is undetermined. Germline CDR1 reads SGHKS; CDR2 reads YYEKEE (reference sequence). The length of the CDR3 is 15 residues. Trimming took 5 bases from V and 3 from J, leaving 14 bases between them. CDR3 residues: CASSYGHRDTGELFF. The CDR3 coding sequence is TGTGCCAGCAGTTATGGCCATAGGGACACCGGGGAGCTGTTTTTT.

The gene calls are TRBV5-7 and TRBJ1-5; the match to TRBD1 covers 12 bases. TRBV5-7 is identified as an open reading frame with a role that is uncertain. The CDR3 is 17 amino acids. V was clipped by 3 bases and J by 5 bases; unmatched bases: 9. Here the CDR3 reads CASSCRDRGPGYQPQHF. Written as DNA, the CDR3 is TGTGCCAGCAGCTGCCGGGACAGGGGGCCTGGGTATCAGCCCCAGCATTTT.

The CDR3 region is CASSPGTGLYNEQFF. DNA of the CDR3: TGTGCCAGCAGCCCCGGGACAGGTCTTTACAATGAGCAGTTCTTC. The J gene is TRBJ2-1, the V gene TRBV6-4, with 8 positions matching TRBD1. Germline V gene sequence: CDR1 MRHNA, CDR2 SNTAGT. The V gene end was trimmed by 6 bases and the J gene end by 4 bases; junction bases not matched to a gene: 8. The CDR3 sequence is 15 residues long.

The chain joins TRBV5-8 to TRBJ1-1; 9 bases are shared with TRBD1. CDR3 length: 15 amino acids. Looked up from germline, CDR1 is SGHTS and CDR2 is YDEGEE. V shed 2 bases and J 5 bases; nucleotides not matched to a gene: 7. CDR3 loop: CASSLRQGGWTEAFF. CDR3 in DNA: TGTGCCAGCAGCTTACGACAGGGGGGCTGGACTGAAGCTTTCTTT. Looking up the rest from reference TRBV5-8 and TRBJ1-1 gives the full variable domain: EAGVTQSPTHLIKTRGQQATLRCSPISGHTSVYWYQQALGLGLQFLLWYDEGEERNRGNFPPRFSGRQFPNYSSELNVNALELEDSALYLCASSLRQGGWTEAFFGQGTRLTVV.

The V gene is TRBV18, the J gene TRBJ2-5; D gene ambiguous. Between the trimmed V and J ends, which lost 2 bases and 0 bases, there was a span of 7 bases. Germline values: CDR1 KGHSH, CDR2 LQKENI. The CDR3 consists of 14 residues. Here the CDR3 reads CASSPAAYQETQYF. CDR3 sequence (DNA): TGTGCCAGCTCACCAGCAGCGTACCAAGAGACCCAGTACTTC.

The chain uses TRBV19 and TRBJ1-5; D is unresolved. The CDR3 is 14 residues long. Per germline, CDR1 LNHDA and CDR2 SQIVND (reference sequence). V was trimmed by 7 bases and J by 4 bases, leaving 14 bases between them. The CDR3 region is CASTTRQVNQPQHF. CDR3 sequence (DNA): TGTGCCAGTACGACAAGACAAGTAAATCAGCCCCAGCATTTT.

This chain uses TRBV11-2 with TRBJ1-3; D is perhaps TRBD1 (6 bases). This CDR3 contains 15 residues. Germline CDR1 reads SGHAT; CDR2 reads FQNNGV. Trimming took off 5 bases at V and 2 bases at J, with 13 bases between the two ends. CDR3 in DNA: TGTGCCAGCAGCCATTGGGGGGGCACTGGAAACACCATATATTTT. Translation: CASSHWGGTGNTIYF.

V gene TRBV30 combines with J gene TRBJ2-1; D possibly matches TRBD1 or TRBD2 (5 bases each). The germline V and J ends were trimmed by 4 bases and 0 bases, with 13 bases remaining between them. The V gene's germline CDR1 is GTSNPN and CDR2 SVGIG (reference sequence). This CDR3 region has 15 residues. The CDR3 loop reads CAWIEGPPSYNEQFF. The CDR3 coding sequence is TGTGCCTGGATCGAGGGACCCCCCTCCTACAATGAGCAGTTCTTC.

The chain recombines TRBV5-8 with TRBJ1-5; D possibly corresponds to TRBD1 (6 bases). The germline V and J ends were trimmed by 7 bases and 0 bases, with 14 bases remaining between them. The CDR3 length is 15 residues. The germline V gene encodes CDR1 SGHTS and CDR2 YDEGEE. CDR3 region: CASRAGTLSNQPQHF. Here the CDR3 DNA reads TGTGCCAGCCGCGCAGGGACACTTAGCAATCAGCCCCAGCATTTT.

V gene TRBV5-1 combines with J gene TRBJ1-4; D gene unclear. The V and J ends lost 2 bases and 0 bases respectively, with 11 bases between them. The germline gives CDR1 SGHRS, CDR2 YFSETQ. The CDR3 runs 16 residues. Written as DNA, the CDR3 is TGCGCCAGCAGCTTAGCTAAGTTTGCAACTAATGAAAAACTGTTTTTT. This translates into CASSLAKFATNEKLFF.

The chain couples TRBV19 to TRBJ2-5, with D possibly matching TRBD2 (6 bases). Trimming took off 8 bases at V and 3 bases at J, with 19 bases between the two ends. The CDR3 is 15 residues long. Germline lookup yields CDR1 LNHDA and CDR2 SQIVND (reference sequence). The CDR3 nucleotides are TGTGCCAGTTCCAGACGGGGGATGATGGAAGAGACCCAGTACTTC. It translates to CASSRRGMMEETQYF.

The chain uses TRBV5-5 and TRBJ1-1; 7 bases line up with TRBD1. V lost 2 bases and J lost 1; bases outside the gene matches: 2. Germline V gene data show CDR1 as SGHKS and CDR2 as YYEKEE (reference sequence). This CDR3 contains 14 residues. The CDR3 protein is CASSFGTANTEAFF. The CDR3 DNA is TGTGCCAGCAGCTTTGGGACAGCGAACACTGAAGCTTTCTTT.

The sample holds one count of this clone. The chain carries TRBV5-8 and TRBJ1-3, with D uncertain. Looked up from germline, CDR1 is SGHTS and CDR2 is YDEGEE. The CDR3 contains 16 residues. Trimming left V 1 base short and J 2 bases short, with 13 bases between. CDR3 DNA sequence: TGTGCCAGCAGCTTGAGGCTTCCCGGCCCTGGAAACACCATATATTTT. Protein: CASSLRLPGPGNTIYF.

V gene TRBV5-4 combines with J gene TRBJ2-3, with TRBD1 matching 8 bases. CDR3 size: 14 residues. Germline assignment: CDR1 SGHNT and CDR2 YYREEE (reference sequence). The ends lost 4 bases at V and 5 bases at J; junction bases unmatched: 6. The CDR3 spells CASSLDRVVDTQYF. CDR3 coding DNA: TGTGCCAGCAGCCTGGACAGGGTCGTAGATACGCAGTATTTT.

The rearrangement uses TRBV6-5 and TRBJ2-5; a possible D gene is TRBD1 (5 bases). The V and J ends lost 0 bases and 1 base respectively, with 6 bases between them. The CDR3 sequence is 14 residues long. The germline gives CDR1 MNHEY, CDR2 SVGAGI. The CDR3 loop reads CASSYSGVQETQYF. In nucleotides, the CDR3 is TGTGCCAGCAGTTACTCAGGGGTCCAAGAGACCCAGTACTTC.

The chain uses TRBV10-1 and TRBJ2-5, with 8 bases lining up with TRBD2. Germline CDR1 is WNHNN and CDR2 is SYGVQD (reference sequence). V gave up 4 bases and J gave up 2 bases; unmatched junction bases: 12. The CDR3 is 17 residues long. This chain's CDR3 is CASSGGRNGLAQETQYF. Written as DNA, the CDR3 is TGCGCCAGCAGTGGGGGGCGTAACGGACTAGCTCAAGAGACCCAGTACTTC.

V gene TRBV7-6 combines with J gene TRBJ2-3; D gene uncertain. The CDR3 covers 16 residues. With 5 bases removed from V and 0 bases from J, the gap between germline ends came to 15 bases. CDR1 is SGHVS, CDR2 FNYEAQ, per germline. CDR3 sequence: CASSPAQAASTDTQYF. CDR3 DNA: TGTGCCAGCAGCCCGGCTCAAGCCGCCAGCACAGATACGCAGTATTTT.

This sequence joins TRBV7-2 and TRBJ2-3, with 9 bases matching TRBD2. Losses at the gene ends were 3 bases for V and 4 bases for J; bases not matched to a gene: 14. CDR3 length: 18 residues. From germline, CDR1 is SGHTA and CDR2 FQGNSA. The CDR3: CASSFRPLSGSGADTQYF. The CDR3 DNA is TGTGCCAGCAGCTTCCGACCCCTTAGCGGGAGTGGTGCAGATACGCAGTATTTT.

The V gene is TRBV20-1, the J gene TRBJ1-1; D might be TRBD1 (5 bases). CDR1 and CDR2 (germline): DFQATT, SNEGSKA (reference sequence). The V and J ends lost 7 bases and 8 bases respectively, with 14 bases between them. This CDR3 contains 11 residues. CDR3 amino acids: CSVKGQGEAFF. The CDR3 DNA reads TGCAGTGTCAAGGGGCAGGGAGAAGCTTTCTTT.

For the CDR3, the DNA is TGTGCCAGCAGTGAAGCATCGACCAATAGGCCCTACGAGCAGTACTTC. Its translation is CASSEASTNRPYEQYF. V and J are TRBV6-1 and TRBJ2-7; D call uncertain. The CDR3 consists of 16 residues. V was pared by 0 bases and J by 2 bases, with 14 bases between. Germline CDR1 and CDR2: MNHNS and SASEGT.

V and J are TRBV5-1 and TRBJ1-1; D remains unclear. Germline values: CDR1 SGHRS, CDR2 YFSETQ. V dropped 4 bases and J dropped 4 bases, with 14 bases sitting between them. This CDR3 contains 14 residues. CDR3 protein: CASSAYLAGTEAFF. The CDR3 DNA is TGCGCCAGCAGCGCATACTTGGCAGGCACTGAAGCTTTCTTT.

The chain combines TRBV19 with TRBJ2-1; a weak D match, TRBD2 (5 bases). The CDR3 runs 13 residues. V lost 5 bases and J 7 bases, leaving 12 bases between the germline ends. The germline gives CDR1 LNHDA, CDR2 SQIVND (reference sequence). The CDR3 DNA follows: TGTGCCAGTAGTGCCCCCCCGGGGAATGAGCAGTTCTTC. Translated, it gives CASSAPPGNEQFF. Supplemented by reference TRBV19 and TRBJ2-1, the full variable domain reads DGGITQSPKYLFRKEGQNVTLSCEQNLNHDAMYWYRQDPGQGLRLIYYSQIVNDFQKGDIAEGYSVSREKKESFPLTVTSAQKNPTAFYLCASSAPPGNEQFFGPGTRLTVL.

This chain links TRBV28 with TRBJ2-7; D call uncertain. The ends were cut back, 7 bases at V and 0 bases at J, with 10 bases in the middle. Germline loops: CDR1 MDHEN, CDR2 SYDVKM. CDR3 length: 13 amino acids. CDR3 DNA: TGTGCCAGCACTGTTTTGCCCTCCTACGAGCAGTACTTC. Encoded protein: CASTVLPSYEQYF.

This clone showed up just once. The chain has TRBV25-1 and TRBJ2-7; D gene uncertain. The ends were cut back, 7 bases at V and 7 bases at J, with 11 bases in the middle. The CDR3 sequence is 11 residues long. Germline CDR1 reads MGHDK; CDR2 reads SYGVNS. The CDR3 spells CASKRTEEQYF. The CDR3 DNA reads as TGTGCCAGCAAGAGGACGGAGGAGCAGTACTTC.